The 15 T cell receptor beta chains below were found in one sample sequenced in a study of blood T cells in healthy people across ages. Primers used in a second PCR of roughly 6 to 11 cycles were a sample-barcoded 5' primer and a J-beta primer mix. TCRdb re-called the 5' RACE reads through MiXCR, storing one row per CDR3 protein. Of about a million distinct CDR3 sequences in the sample, roughly 47% were seen once. The sequenced sample consisted of blood. The receptors were sampled from a woman aged 60-75 years in good health.

The V and J genes are TRBV6-1 and TRBJ2-1; 7 positions match TRBD1. The CDR3 is made up of 16 amino acids. J gave up 2 bases and V 0 bases, and 4 bases lay outside the gene matches. The germline V gene has CDR1 MNHNS and CDR2 SASEGT. The CDR3 loop is CASSEANRGPYNEQFF. CDR3 DNA sequence: TGTGCCAGCAGTGAAGCCAACAGGGGTCCCTACAATGAGCAGTTCTTC.

The rearrangement joins TRBV10-3 to TRBJ2-7; TRBD2 aligns across 7 bases. Germline V CDR1 and CDR2: ENHRY, SYGVKD. J gave up 0 bases and V 4 bases, and 6 bases lay outside the gene matches. This CDR3 comprises 15 residues. CDR3 DNA: TGTGCCATCAGTGTAGTAGCGGGCAGCTCCTACGAGCAGTACTTC. Its protein product is CAISVVAGSSYEQYF.

The CDR3 is CASSQRDGEKLFF. The CDR3 nucleotides are TGCGCCAGCAGCCAAAGAGACGGGGAAAAACTGTTTTTT. V and J are TRBV4-3 and TRBJ1-4; D gene unclear. CDR3 length equals 13 residues. Looked up from germline, CDR1 is LGHNA and CDR2 is YSLEER. V was shortened by 2 bases and J by 8 bases, with 9 bases between the two germline ends.

In its sample, this clonotype was seen once. The chain couples TRBV14 to TRBJ1-5; D gene ambiguous. From germline, CDR1 is SGHDN and CDR2 FVKESK. This CDR3 spans 18 amino acids. V was pared by 0 bases and J by 3 bases, with 18 bases between. This chain's CDR3 is CASSQDSPRSGTNQPQHF. The CDR3 nucleotides read TGTGCCAGCAGCCAAGATAGCCCCCGGAGTGGTACCAATCAGCCCCAGCATTTT.

The chain is built from TRBV29-1 and TRBJ2-1; no definite D call. The CDR3 is 11 residues long. Germline V gene sequence: CDR1 SQVTM, CDR2 ANQGSEA. V was trimmed by 7 bases and J by 10 bases, leaving 14 bases between them. CDR3 residues: CSALSSREQFF. CDR3 sequence (DNA): TGCAGCGCCTTATCTAGTAGGGAGCAGTTCTTC.

This clonotype was picked up a small number of times. The chain couples TRBV20-1 to TRBJ2-1, with a possible D match to TRBD2 (6 bases). Trimming removed 6 bases from V and 3 bases from J, with 15 bases in between. The CDR3 is 14 residues long. Per the germline V gene, CDR1 is DFQATT and CDR2 is SNEGSKA (reference sequence). CDR3 residues: CSAPKLRGYNEQFF. CDR3 DNA: TGCAGTGCCCCTAAGCTGCGGGGCTACAATGAGCAGTTCTTC.

The chain couples TRBV5-1 to TRBJ2-1, with 8 bases fitting TRBD2. The CDR3 runs 14 residues. V was clipped by 4 bases and J by 10 bases; unmatched bases: 10. Germline V gene data show CDR1 as SGHRS and CDR2 as YFSETQ. The CDR3 nucleotides are TGCGCCAGCAGCCTCCGTGGGACTAGAGAGGAGCAGTTCTTC. It encodes CASSLRGTREEQFF.

This clonotype was picked up one time. The V call is TRBV7-6, the J call TRBJ2-1; TRBD1 agrees at 7 bases. The V gene's germline CDR1 is SGHVS and CDR2 FNYEAQ. Trimming removed 4 bases from V and 6 bases from J; junction bases left unmatched: 6. This CDR3 has 14 amino acids. The CDR3 here is CASSSDREGNEQFF. The CDR3 DNA follows: TGTGCCAGCAGCTCCGACAGGGAAGGCAATGAGCAGTTCTTC.

V usage is TRBV18 and J usage is TRBJ2-3; D is possibly TRBD2 (5 bases). The CDR3 runs 16 residues. Per germline, CDR1 KGHSH and CDR2 LQKENI. V gave up 1 base and J gave up 1 base, with 12 bases separating them. CDR3 DNA: TGTGCCAGCTCACCACTCGCCAGCGGCGGCACAGATACGCAGTATTTT. It codes for CASSPLASGGTDTQYF.

The chain carries TRBV7-2 and TRBJ2-7; D perhaps matches TRBD2 (6 bases). Germline V lookup: CDR1 SGHTA, CDR2 FQGNSA. The CDR3 length is 13 residues. V was shortened by 1 base and J by 6 bases, with 10 bases between the two germline ends. The CDR3 coding sequence is TGTGCCAGCAGCTTAGGGGGACTTCTCGAGCAGTACTTC. It encodes CASSLGGLLEQYF. Filled out from reference TRBV7-2 and TRBJ2-7, the complete variable domain reads GAGVSQSPSNKVTEKGKDVELRCDPISGHTALYWYRQSLGQGLEFLIYFQGNSAPDKSGLPSDRFSAERTGGSVSTLTIQRTQQEDSAVYLCASSLGGLLEQYFGPGTRLTVT.

V is TRBV6-2 or TRBV6-3 and J is TRBJ2-7; 10 positions agree with TRBD2. With the DNA end fitting TRBJ2-5 better, the J assignment may be wrong. The CDR3 totals 18 residues. The V gene's germline CDR1 is MNHEY and CDR2 SVGEGT. The CDR3 sequence: CASTTWASGSLLGETQYF. CDR3 nucleotides: TGTGCCAGCACCACCTGGGCTAGCGGGAGTTTGTTGGGAGAGACCCAGTACTTC.

This chain uses TRBV20-1 with TRBJ1-6, with D perhaps matching TRBD1 (6 bases). V was clipped by 3 bases and J by 8 bases, with 17 bases between them. The CDR3 is 15 residues long. Germline V lookup: CDR1 DFQATT, CDR2 SNEGSKA (reference sequence). In nucleotides, the CDR3 is TGCAGTGCTAGGGGGCAGGGGCGCGGAGATTCACCCCTCCACTTT. Translating gives CSARGQGRGDSPLHF.

This clonotype appeared once. The chain uses TRBV4-1 and TRBJ2-5; D could derive from TRBD1 or TRBD2 (5 bases each). CDR1 and CDR2 from the germline V gene are MGHRA and YSYEKL. V was pared by 2 bases and J by 3 bases, with 13 bases between. This CDR3 comprises 15 residues. The CDR3 reads CASSQRGDYEETQYF. CDR3 nucleotide sequence: TGCGCCAGCAGCCAAAGGGGAGATTACGAAGAGACCCAGTACTTC.

The chain recombines TRBV10-3 with TRBJ2-3; D could derive from TRBD1 or TRBD2 (5 bases each). The CDR3 covers 17 residues. Per germline, CDR1 ENHRY and CDR2 SYGVKD. Trimming removed 7 bases at V and 2 bases at J, with 22 bases between. The CDR3 protein is CAINRGPVGAHTDTQYF. In DNA form, the CDR3 reads TGTGCCATCAACCGCGGGCCGGTAGGGGCACACACAGATACGCAGTATTTT.

This clonotype was seen only once. The junction does not match germline at one end; this may be a read error. The V and J genes are TRBV7-2 and TRBJ2-3; 13 bases map to TRBD2. The CDR3 runs 16 residues. The V gene's germline CDR1 is SGHTA and CDR2 FQGNSA. This CDR3 is CAGSLRLAGGSDTQYF. CDR3 DNA sequence: TGTGCCGGCAGCCTCCGACTAGCGGGAGGTTCAGATACGCAGTATTTT.